Shown below are 13 T cell receptor beta chains from a single sample sequenced in a study of cytomegalovirus exposure and HLA in healthy donors. 60 Vbeta and 13 Jbeta primers were used in PCR. Profiled with immunoSEQ multiplex PCR; TCRdb holds only in-frame clones, not every one. The table has about 140,000 clones, 70% to 80% seen once. What was sequenced was PBMCs. All receptors come from a woman aged 45 to 65 in good health and CMV-seropositive.

This clone showed up just once. The CDR3 protein is CASSSLWETDTQYF. The DNA of the CDR3 is TGTGCCAGCAGCTCCCTGTGGGAGACAGATACGCAGTATTTT. The V gene is TRBV11-3, the J gene TRBJ2-3, with a possible D match to TRBD2 (5 bases). The V gene's germline CDR1 is SGHNT and CDR2 YENEEA. V lost 4 bases and J 3 bases, leaving 11 bases between the germline ends. The CDR3 runs to 14 residues.

On this clone: One junction end disagrees with the germline gene, perhaps due to a read error. CDR3: CASSLGPTGQETQYF. In nucleotides, the CDR3 is TGTGCTAGCAGCTTAGGCCCGACAGGGCAAGAGACCCAGTACTTC. The rearrangement uses TRBV7-7 and TRBJ2-5; TRBD1 matches 7 bases. Per germline, CDR1 SSHAT and CDR2 FNYEAQ (reference sequence). The CDR3 consists of 15 residues.

The genes are TRBV14 and TRBJ1-4; TRBD1 might be the D (6 bases). The V gene lost 2 bases and the J gene lost 4 bases, with 11 bases spanning the gap. This CDR3 is 15 amino acids long. Germline CDR1 reads SGHDN; CDR2 reads FVKESK. CDR3 amino acids: CASSQWGPGNEKLFF. As DNA, the CDR3 is TGTGCCAGCAGCCAATGGGGGCCGGGTAATGAAAAACTGTTTTTT.

The CDR3 nucleotides read TGTGCCAGCAGCCGCTCGGGACAGAACACTGAAGCTTTCTTT. Translated, it gives CASSRSGQNTEAFF. The gene calls are TRBV14 and TRBJ1-1, with D maybe TRBD1 (6 bases). Germline-derived CDR1 and CDR2 are SGHDN and FVKESK. The length of the CDR3 is 14 residues. The V end lost 4 bases, the J end lost 1 base, and 10 bases lay between the germline ends.

The rearrangement joins TRBV7-9 to TRBJ1-2, with TRBD1 identical over 7 bases. This CDR3 is 14 amino acids long. The germline gives CDR1 SEHNR, CDR2 FQNEAQ (reference sequence). Germline trimming cut 0 bases from V and 8 bases from J; bases unmatched to any gene: 6. The CDR3 protein is CASSLADRPEGYTF. DNA of the CDR3: TGTGCCAGCAGCTTAGCGGACAGGCCTGAAGGCTACACCTTC. The full variable domain, with the rest looked up from reference TRBV7-9 and TRBJ1-2, is DTGVSQNPRHKITKRGQNVTFRCDPISEHNRLYWYRQTLGQGPEFLTYFQNEAQLEKSRLLSDRFSAERPKGSFSTLEIQRTEQGDSAMYLCASSLADRPEGYTFGSGTRLTVV.

J is TRBJ2-2 and V is TRBV4-2; 7 bases line up with TRBD1. Germline loops: CDR1 LGHNA, CDR2 YNFKEQ. The CDR3 has 16 amino acids. V trimming: 2 bases; J trimming: 0 bases; junction bases outside the gene matches: 3. The CDR3: CASSQRDSSNTGELFF. The CDR3 nucleotides read TGTGCCAGCAGCCAACGGGACAGTTCGAACACCGGGGAGCTGTTTTTT.

The chain carries TRBV28 and TRBJ2-7, with a possible D match to TRBD2 (6 bases). The CDR3 consists of 13 residues. Germline CDR1 and CDR2: MDHEN and SYDVKM. The germline V and J ends were trimmed by 8 bases and 6 bases, with 17 bases remaining between them. CDR3 protein: CASRRGAPGEQYF. CDR3 nucleotide sequence: TGTGCCAGCCGTCGCGGGGCGCCGGGCGAGCAGTACTTC.

V is TRBV7-6 and J is TRBJ2-7; 7 nucleotides align to TRBD2. The V and J ends lost 4 bases and 6 bases, in that order; junction bases with no gene match: 6. The CDR3 length is 13 residues. CDR1 and CDR2 from the germline V gene are SGHVS and FNYEAQ. The CDR3 DNA sequence: TGTGCCAGCAGCTGGGGGGGGAATGGCGAGCAGTACTTC. Residues: CASSWGGNGEQYF.

This rearrangement joins TRBV11-2 to TRBJ1-3; no clear D gene. Germline V CDR1 and CDR2: SGHAT, FQNNGV. This CDR3 contains 13 residues. Trimming cost V 5 bases and J 2 bases, with 7 bases left between them. In nucleotides, the CDR3 is TGTGCCAGCAGCAGACTAACTGGAAACACCATATATTTT. It is translated as CASSRLTGNTIYF. Full variable domain (rest looked up from reference TRBV11-2 and TRBJ1-3): EAGVAQSPRYKIIEKRQSVAFWCNPISGHATLYWYQQILGQGPKLLIQFQNNGVVDDSQLPKDRFSAERLKGVDSTLKIQPAKLEDSAVYLCASSRLTGNTIYFGEGSWLTVV.

The J gene is TRBJ1-1, the V gene TRBV7-9, with D tentatively TRBD1 (6 bases). V was clipped by 1 base and J by 8 bases, with 8 bases between them. The germline gives CDR1 SEHNR, CDR2 FQNEAQ (reference sequence). This CDR3 comprises 12 residues. In nucleotides, the CDR3 is TGTGCCAGCAGCTTAGGGCAGGGGGAAGCTTTCTTT. This gives the protein CASSLGQGEAFF. Looking up the rest from reference TRBV7-9 and TRBJ1-1 gives the full variable domain: DTGVSQNPRHKITKRGQNVTFRCDPISEHNRLYWYRQTLGQGPEFLTYFQNEAQLEKSRLLSDRFSAERPKGSFSTLEIQRTEQGDSAMYLCASSLGQGEAFFGQGTRLTVV.

The V and J genes are TRBV2 and TRBJ1-2; D gene ambiguous. Germline values: CDR1 SNHLY, CDR2 FYNNEI. The CDR3 has 13 amino acids. V lost 7 bases and J 0 bases, leaving 9 bases between the germline ends. The CDR3 is CASTQRANYGYTF. DNA for the CDR3: TGTGCCAGCACACAGAGAGCTAACTATGGCTACACCTTC.

This clone showed up just a few times. The chain has TRBV4-2 and TRBJ2-3; 14 bases line up with TRBD2. Trimming removed 3 bases from V and 1 base from J; junction bases left unmatched: 3. This CDR3 comprises 17 residues. Germline V gene lookup returns CDR1 LGHNA and CDR2 YNFKEQ. CDR3 DNA sequence: TGTGCCAGCAGCCATTCGACTAGCGGGGGGGGCACAGATACGCAGTATTTT. Translating it yields CASSHSTSGGGTDTQYF.

The chain joins TRBV5-4 to TRBJ2-4; D is perhaps TRBD2 (7 bases). Germline values: CDR1 SGHNT, CDR2 YYREEE (reference sequence). The ends were cut back, 4 bases at V and 6 bases at J, with 17 bases in the middle. This CDR3 has 15 residues. CDR3 sequence (DNA): TGTGCCAGCAGCCCCGGCGGGGGCCCCCCAAACATTCAGTACTTC. Its protein is CASSPGGGPPNIQYF.